The 32 T cell receptor beta chains given below trace back to one sample, sequenced in a study of OX40 agonist ivuxolimab in advanced cancers. Only in-frame clones appear in the TCRdb table, and some are missing; sequencing was by immunoSEQ multiplex PCR. This sample has about 82,000 clones; 86% occur once, and the top ten carry roughly 2.1%. The input for sequencing was CD4+ or CD8+ T cells sorted from blood, taken in a trial of the OX40 agonist ivuxolimab. These receptors were obtained from an adult with an advanced solid tumor such as melanoma, head and neck, liver or kidney cancer.

This chain joins TRBV18 and TRBJ2-5; D gene unclear. The germline V and J ends were trimmed by 4 bases and 5 bases, with 8 bases remaining between them. Germline values: CDR1 KGHSH, CDR2 LQKENI. The CDR3 has 12 residues. Here the CDR3 DNA reads TGTGCCAGCTCACATAATGGCGAGACCCAGTACTTC. Protein sequence: CASSHNGETQYF.

The chain employs TRBV25-1 and TRBJ2-3, with 10 bases identical to TRBD2. V shed 2 bases and J 5 bases; nucleotides not matched to a gene: 7. Germline CDR1 is MGHDK and CDR2 is SYGVNS. This CDR3 is 16 amino acids long. In DNA, the CDR3 is TGTGCCAGCAGTGAAATATTAGCGGGAGGTGGAGATACGCAGTATTTT. Residues: CASSEILAGGGDTQYF.

The rearrangement joins TRBV11-2 to TRBJ2-4; no definite D call. The CDR3 extends over 15 amino acids. Looked up from germline, CDR1 is SGHAT and CDR2 is FQNNGV. Between the trimmed V and J ends, which lost 5 bases and 0 bases, there was a span of 11 bases. The CDR3 region is CASSPLQLAKNIQYF. DNA of the CDR3: TGTGCCAGCAGCCCTTTACAGCTAGCCAAAAACATTCAGTACTTC.

The rearrangement links TRBV7-9 to TRBJ2-1; D possibly corresponds to TRBD2 (6 bases). V gave up 6 bases and J gave up 5 bases, with 17 bases separating them. Germline lookup yields CDR1 SEHNR and CDR2 FQNEAQ (reference sequence). The CDR3 runs 15 residues. The DNA for the CDR3 is TGTGCCAGCAGGCACCGGGACCTAGCGCACAATGAGCAGTTCTTC. The encoded protein is CASRHRDLAHNEQFF. Variable domain in full (rest from reference TRBV7-9 and TRBJ2-1): DTGVSQNPRHKITKRGQNVTFRCDPISEHNRLYWYRQTLGQGPEFLTYFQNEAQLEKSRLLSDRFSAERPKGSFSTLEIQRTEQGDSAMYLCASRHRDLAHNEQFFGPGTRLTVL.

This rearrangement joins TRBV27 to TRBJ2-5; D perhaps matches TRBD2 (5 bases). From germline, CDR1 is MNHEY and CDR2 SMNVEV (reference sequence). This CDR3 has 14 amino acids. V was cut by 5 bases and J by 2 bases, with 12 bases left in between. For the CDR3, the DNA is TGTGCCAGCAGTCCGAATAGCGCTCAAGAGACCCAGTACTTC. It specifies CASSPNSAQETQYF.

This clone was picked up one time. The rearrangement joins TRBV2 to TRBJ1-2; no clear D gene. V lost 6 bases to trimming and J lost 4 bases, with 15 bases between them. The CDR3 has 14 amino acids. CDR1 is SNHLY and CDR2 is FYNNEI in the germline V gene. The CDR3, as DNA: TGTGCCAGCAGCGTGGAGAGGAATGGCTATGGCTACACCTTC. Translation gives CASSVERNGYGYTF.

The chain uses TRBV29-1 and TRBJ2-1; maybe TRBD1 (6 bases). The CDR3 sequence is 13 residues long. The V end lost 8 bases, the J end lost 0 bases, and 11 bases lay between the germline ends. Germline lookup yields CDR1 SQVTM and CDR2 ANQGSEA. CDR3 DNA: TGCAGCACCGGACAGTCCTCCTACAATGAGCAGTTCTTC. Its translation: CSTGQSSYNEQFF.

The V call is TRBV11-3, the J call TRBJ2-3; TRBD1 is a possible D gene (6 bases). The germline gives CDR1 SGHNT, CDR2 YENEEA. The CDR3 extends over 14 amino acids. V lost 2 bases and J lost 5, with 11 bases in between. The chain's CDR3 is CASSLQGSQDTQYF. The CDR3 nucleotides read TGTGCCAGCAGCTTACAGGGGAGTCAAGATACGCAGTATTTT. Combining the CDR3 with reference TRBV11-3 and TRBJ2-3 gives the whole variable domain EAGVVQSPRYKIIEKKQPVAFWCNPISGHNTLYWYLQNLGQGPELLIRYENEEAVDDSQLPKDRFSAERLKGVDSTLKIQPAELGDSAVYLCASSLQGSQDTQYFGPGTRLTVL.

This chain connects TRBV4-1 to TRBJ1-4; D gene ambiguous. The germline gives CDR1 MGHRA, CDR2 YSYEKL. The CDR3 is made up of 15 amino acids. The ends were cut back, 4 bases at V and 0 bases at J, with 9 bases in the middle. The CDR3 protein is CASSRLLTTNEKLFF. The DNA for the CDR3 is TGCGCCAGCAGCCGACTCCTGACAACTAATGAAAAACTGTTTTTT.

V and J are TRBV27 and TRBJ1-1, with 8 positions matching TRBD1. J was trimmed by 0 bases and V by 4 bases; bases with no gene match: 7. CDR1 MNHEY and CDR2 SMNVEV come from the germline V gene (reference sequence). The CDR3 spans 16 residues. For the CDR3, the DNA is TGTGCCAGCAGTTCGGCAGGGGGCAAGGTGAACACTGAAGCTTTCTTT. Residues: CASSSAGGKVNTEAFF.

This sequence joins TRBV5-1 and TRBJ2-3; possible D gene TRBD2, 5 bases. Germline loops: CDR1 SGHRS, CDR2 YFSETQ. The CDR3 totals 14 residues. With 5 bases removed from V and 0 bases from J, the gap between germline ends came to 10 bases. CDR3 coding DNA: TGCGCCAGCAGGAGGGATACTAGCACAGATACGCAGTATTTT. This codes for CASRRDTSTDTQYF.

The V gene is TRBV15, the J gene TRBJ1-2, with D possibly matching TRBD1 (5 bases). The CDR3 loop spans 13 amino acids. Germline V gene data show CDR1 as LNHNV and CDR2 as YYDKDF (reference sequence). V lost 0 bases and J 8 bases, leaving 10 bases between the germline ends. The CDR3 protein is CATSREAGSGYTF. The DNA of the CDR3 is TGTGCCACCAGCAGAGAGGCAGGGAGCGGCTACACCTTC. Using reference TRBV15 and TRBJ1-2 for the parts outside the CDR3, the full variable domain is DAMVIQNPRYQVTQFGKPVTLSCSQTLNHNVMYWYQQKSSQAPKLLFHYYDKDFNNEADTPDNFQSRRPNTSFCFLDIRSPGLGDTAMYLCATSREAGSGYTFGSGTRLTVV.

The rearrangement links TRBV21-1 to TRBJ2-2; TRBD1 reflects the table's D call only, with no check against the DNA. TRBV21-1 is marked as a pseudogene. This CDR3 contains 17 residues. Written as DNA, the CDR3 is TGTGCCAGCAGCAAAGAAGATGACAGCATTGACACCGGGGAGCTGTTTTTT. Translation gives CASSKEDDSIDTGELFF.

This clone has only one observation. CDR3 in amino acids: CASSSNPRGQGSTEAFF. CDR3 sequence (DNA): TGCGCCAGCAGCTCCAACCCAAGGGGGCAGGGGAGTACTGAAGCTTTCTTT. This chain connects TRBV5-1 to TRBJ1-1, with 7 bases that match TRBD1. Germline-derived CDR1 and CDR2 are SGHRS and YFSETQ. The V and J ends lost 3 bases and 5 bases, in that order; junction bases with no gene match: 16. CDR3 length equals 17 residues.

The chain joins TRBV7-2 to TRBJ1-3, with TRBD1 matching 12 bases. Per germline, CDR1 SGHTA and CDR2 FQGNSA. This CDR3 region has 16 residues. V lost 2 bases to trimming and J lost 3 bases; unmatched junction nucleotides: 2. CDR3 in DNA: TGTGCCAGCAGCTTAAGGGACAGGGGGCTTGGAAACACCATATATTTT. This sequence encodes CASSLRDRGLGNTIYF.

This chain connects TRBV29-1 to TRBJ2-1, with TRBD2 matching over 9 bases. Germline V gives CDR1 SQVTM, CDR2 ANQGSEA. This CDR3 has 13 residues. V lost 4 bases and J lost 9; bases outside the gene matches: 7. The CDR3 region is CSVGLAGDGEQFF. The CDR3 DNA follows: TGCAGCGTTGGGTTAGCGGGAGATGGTGAGCAGTTCTTC.

V usage is TRBV19 and J usage is TRBJ2-6, with TRBD1 matching over 8 bases. Germline values: CDR1 LNHDA, CDR2 SQIVND (reference sequence). The ends lost 5 bases at V and 0 bases at J; junction bases unmatched: 15. The CDR3 runs 20 residues. CDR3 coding DNA: TGTGCCAGTAGTCTCGCTCTACGGACAGGGATCAGCTCTGGGGCCAACGTCCTGACTTTC. Amino acid sequence: CASSLALRTGISSGANVLTF.

The chain carries TRBV14 and TRBJ1-1; D is perhaps TRBD1 (6 bases). CDR1 SGHDN and CDR2 FVKESK come from the germline V gene. This CDR3 is 15 amino acids long. V shed 1 base and J shed 1 base, with 10 bases lying between them. CDR3 in DNA: TGTGCCAGCAGCCAAGTAAGGGGGAGGAACACTGAAGCTTTCTTT. Translating it yields CASSQVRGRNTEAFF. Combining the CDR3 with reference TRBV14 and TRBJ1-1 gives the whole variable domain EAGVTQFPSHSVIEKGQTVTLRCDPISGHDNLYWYRRVMGKEIKFLLHFVKESKQDESGMPNNRFLAERTGGTYSTLKVQPAELEDSGVYFCASSQVRGRNTEAFFGQGTRLTVV.

This chain links TRBV11-2 with TRBJ2-3; the D gene is possibly TRBD2 (6 bases). This CDR3 is 14 amino acids long. Germline V lookup: CDR1 SGHAT, CDR2 FQNNGV. V was clipped by 2 bases and J by 6 bases, with 12 bases between them. The CDR3, as DNA: TGTGCCAGCAGCTTACGACTAGATGCCGATACGCAGTATTTT. This encodes CASSLRLDADTQYF.

This chain links TRBV7-3 with TRBJ1-1; TRBD1 matches at 7 bases. V shed 1 base and J 11 bases; nucleotides not matched to a gene: 13. The CDR3 consists of 15 residues. CDR1 and CDR2 (germline): SGHTA, FQGTGA. The CDR3 loop reads CASSLRVVRQGCAFF. The CDR3 DNA is TGTGCCAGCAGCTTAAGGGTAGTTAGACAGGGATGCGCTTTCTTT.

This clone was recorded a few times. In DNA form, the CDR3 reads TGTGCCAGCAGCTTATTTCGGGATCCCAACAATGAGCAGTTCTTC. It specifies CASSLFRDPNNEQFF. The rearrangement uses TRBV11-3 and TRBJ2-1, with D possibly TRBD2 on 5 matching bases. The CDR3 is 15 amino acids. V was trimmed by 2 bases and J by 5 bases, leaving 13 bases between them. From germline, CDR1 is SGHNT and CDR2 YENEEA.

The chain recombines TRBV29-1 with TRBJ2-1; no reliable D call. The CDR3 has 11 amino acids. The V and J ends lost 8 bases and 8 bases respectively, with 13 bases between them. CDR1 and CDR2 from the germline V gene are SQVTM and ANQGSEA. The CDR3 DNA is TGCAGCCCATTGGTTCGAGATGAGCAGTTCTTC. Protein product: CSPLVRDEQFF.

The chain links TRBV18 to TRBJ2-5; 7 bases are a match to TRBD2. The J segment lost 5 bases and the V segment lost 5 bases, leaving 8 bases of the junction unmatched. The CDR3 length is 14 residues. Germline V gene sequence: CDR1 KGHSH, CDR2 LQKENI. The CDR3 nucleotides read TGTGCCAGCTCAAAGGACACCGGGGGGGAGACCCAGTACTTC. It specifies CASSKDTGGETQYF.

Here the CDR3 DNA reads TGTGCCAGCAGCTTGTTCTTTGGTGGGGCTGGGTCGAGCGGCTATGGCTACACCTTC. This codes for CASSLFFGGAGSSGYGYTF. J is TRBJ1-2 and V is TRBV5-8; D might be TRBD1 (5 bases). Germline assignment: CDR1 SGHTS and CDR2 YDEGEE. The CDR3 is 19 amino acids. Trimming took off 1 base at V and 4 bases at J, with 26 bases between the two ends.

The V gene is TRBV7-9, the J gene TRBJ2-1; TRBD2 agrees at 9 bases. The V and J ends lost 3 bases and 8 bases, in that order; junction bases with no gene match: 8. The CDR3 loop spans 15 amino acids. Germline CDR1 SEHNR, CDR2 FQNEAQ (reference sequence). CDR3 coding DNA: TGTGCCAGCAGCTTTGGTAGCGGGAGTATCGATGAGCAGTTCTTC. Amino acids: CASSFGSGSIDEQFF. Based on the CDR3 plus reference TRBV7-9 and TRBJ2-1, the full variable domain is DTGVSQNPRHKITKRGQNVTFRCDPISEHNRLYWYRQTLGQGPEFLTYFQNEAQLEKSRLLSDRFSAERPKGSFSTLEIQRTEQGDSAMYLCASSFGSGSIDEQFFGPGTRLTVL.

V gene TRBV28 combines with J gene TRBJ2-7; tentative D call: TRBD2 (5 bases). The CDR3 has 15 amino acids. Germline V gives CDR1 MDHEN, CDR2 SYDVKM. The V gene lost 2 bases and the J gene lost 5 bases, with 16 bases spanning the gap. The CDR3 DNA sequence: TGTGCCAGCAGTTTACGGGGTATTAAGCCGGACGAGCAGTACTTC. Translation: CASSLRGIKPDEQYF.

The chain joins TRBV11-1 to TRBJ2-1, with TRBD2 matching 13 bases. The CDR3 extends over 15 amino acids. V lost 4 bases and J lost 5; bases outside the gene matches: 2. Germline lookup yields CDR1 SGHAT and CDR2 FQDESV (reference sequence). The CDR3 here is CASSYGTSGNNEQFF. CDR3 nucleotides: TGTGCCAGCAGCTACGGGACTAGCGGGAACAATGAGCAGTTCTTC.

The chain has TRBV18 and TRBJ2-7; 9 bases agree with TRBD2. Unmatched junction bases numbered 10, after V lost 4 bases and J lost 0 bases. Germline CDR1 reads KGHSH; CDR2 reads LQKENI. CDR3 length: 17 amino acids. Here the CDR3 DNA reads TGTGCCAGCTCACGCCCTGAGGCTAGCGGGAACTCCTACGAGCAGTACTTC. This sequence encodes CASSRPEASGNSYEQYF.

The chain combines TRBV7-2 with TRBJ1-2, with D maybe TRBD1 (5 bases). The CDR3 is 13 amino acids. The germline gives CDR1 SGHTA, CDR2 FQGNSA. Trimming took off 5 bases at V and 6 bases at J, with 13 bases between the two ends. DNA for the CDR3: TGTGCCAGCAGCCCGGGATTGGGGCATGGCTACACCTTC. Protein sequence: CASSPGLGHGYTF.

The J gene is TRBJ2-5, the V gene TRBV11-2, with D possibly matching TRBD2 (6 bases). The ends were cut back, 6 bases at V and 1 base at J, with 9 bases in the middle. CDR3 length equals 13 residues. The germline gives CDR1 SGHAT, CDR2 FQNNGV. Written as DNA, the CDR3 is TGTGCCAGCAGTGGCGGGATCCAAGAGACCCAGTACTTC. Translation: CASSGGIQETQYF.

V usage is TRBV18 and J usage is TRBJ2-5; a weak D match, TRBD1 (6 bases). V was cut by 6 bases and J by 1 base, with 12 bases left in between. CDR3 length equals 14 residues. Germline loops: CDR1 KGHSH, CDR2 LQKENI. CDR3: CASSPRGSQETQYF. DNA for the CDR3: TGTGCCAGCTCGCCTAGGGGGTCCCAAGAGACCCAGTACTTC.

J is TRBJ2-1 and V is TRBV30; 8 bases match TRBD2. V lost 2 bases and J lost 8; bases outside the gene matches: 8. The CDR3 totals 14 residues. In germline, CDR1 is GTSNPN, CDR2 SVGIG (reference sequence). CDR3 nucleotides: TGTGCCTGGAGTTTCGCTAGCGGGTTGGATGAGCAGTTCTTC. It translates to CAWSFASGLDEQFF. The full variable domain, completed using reference TRBV30 and TRBJ2-1, is SQTIHQWPATLVQPVGSPLSLECTVEGTSNPNLYWYRQAAGRGLQLLFYSVGIGQISSEVPQNLSASRPQDRQFILSSKKLLLSDSGFYLCAWSFASGLDEQFFGPGTRLTVL.